What follows are 24 T cell receptor beta chains derived from one specimen sequenced in a study of early T cells in non-severe SARS-CoV-2 infection. From the 5' RACE reads, TCRdb called clonotypes with MiXCR, one entry per CDR3 protein. The sample records roughly 53,000 distinct CDR3 sequences, about a tenth being singletons. The sequenced sample was whole blood. These receptors were taken from an adult who was a healthcare worker with PCR-confirmed SARS-CoV-2 infection or an uninfected control (not recorded which).

The genes are TRBV29-1 and TRBJ1-1, with D perhaps TRBD1 (6 bases). CDR1 is SQVTM and CDR2 is ANQGSEA in the germline V gene. Trimming cost V 6 bases and J 11 bases, with 25 bases left between them. CDR3 length: 14 residues. The CDR3 DNA reads as TGCAGCGTGTCCATCGGGACAACAAGGGTAAAGGCTTTCTTT. Amino acid sequence: CSVSIGTTRVKAFF.

This clonotype showed up many times. The chain joins TRBV19 to TRBJ2-7; 9 nucleotides line up with TRBD1. This CDR3 has 12 residues. Germline values: CDR1 LNHDA, CDR2 SQIVND (reference sequence). J lost 1 base, V lost 9 bases, and 1 base had no gene match. The CDR3 sequence is CASGQGSYEQYF. The CDR3 nucleotides read TGTGCCAGCGGACAGGGGTCCTACGAGCAGTACTTC.

The J gene is TRBJ1-1, the V gene TRBV29-1, with a possible D match to TRBD1 (5 bases). V dropped 0 bases and J dropped 5 bases, with 16 bases sitting between them. The CDR3 has 15 amino acids. Germline CDR1 is SQVTM and CDR2 is ANQGSEA. CDR3 DNA: TGCAGCGTTGAAGACCGGGGAGGGGCCAGGACTGAAGCTTTCTTT. Encoded protein: CSVEDRGGARTEAFF.

This clonotype appeared many times. J is TRBJ2-3 and V is TRBV2, with D perhaps TRBD1 (5 bases). Trimming removed 11 bases at V and 0 bases at J, with 27 bases between. The CDR3 spans 18 residues. Germline V gene lookup returns CDR1 SNHLY and CDR2 FYNNEI. CDR3 amino acids: CACERGSYRQDSTDTQYF. The CDR3 coding sequence is TGTGCCTGCGAAAGGGGCAGCTACCGCCAAGATAGCACAGATACGCAGTATTTT.

This clonotype came up a few times. This chain joins TRBV10-2 and TRBJ2-2; 7 bases are a match to TRBD2. The CDR3 covers 16 residues. J gave up 0 bases and V 5 bases, and 6 bases lay outside the gene matches. Germline assignment: CDR1 WSHSY and CDR2 SAAADI. DNA for the CDR3: TGCGCCAGCAGTAAATCCCGGGGGGCGAACACCGGGGAGCTGTTTTTT. Protein product: CASSKSRGANTGELFF.

This clonotype was seen repeatedly, ten times or more. The chain combines TRBV27 with TRBJ1-1; 11 bases line up with TRBD1. Germline V lookup: CDR1 MNHEY, CDR2 SMNVEV (reference sequence). Unmatched junction bases numbered 9, after V lost 6 bases and J lost 6 bases. The CDR3 sequence is 15 residues long. The DNA of the CDR3 is TGTGCCAGCAGAAGAGCAGGGACAGGGGGTTCTGAAGCTTTCTTT. Translated, it gives CASRRAGTGGSEAFF.

There are many counts of this clonotype. The chain has TRBV7-2 and TRBJ1-3, with D possibly TRBD1 on 6 matching bases. CDR1 and CDR2 (germline): SGHTA, FQGNSA. The CDR3 is made up of 14 amino acids. V shed 8 bases and J shed 0 bases, with 11 bases lying between them. The CDR3 DNA sequence: TGTGCCAGCCGGAGGGGGAGCTCTGGAAACACCATATATTTT. The encoded protein is CASRRGSSGNTIYF.

This clonotype showed up just a few times. The rearrangement links TRBV2 to TRBJ1-6; D remains ambiguous. V was shortened by 10 bases and J by 0 bases, with 19 bases between the two germline ends. Germline V gene lookup returns CDR1 SNHLY and CDR2 FYNNEI. CDR3 length: 17 residues. Written as DNA, the CDR3 is TGTGCCACCCTCGGGGAGAAGCTCAGCTCCTATAATTCACCCCTCCACTTT. It translates to CATLGEKLSSYNSPLHF.

In this sample, this clonotype turned up a few times. This sequence joins TRBV18 and TRBJ2-1; D unclear. CDR1 and CDR2 from the germline V gene are KGHSH and LQKENI. Between the trimmed V and J ends, which lost 2 bases and 8 bases, there was a span of 7 bases. The CDR3 contains 12 residues. The CDR3 sequence: CASSPYDDEQFF. CDR3 in DNA: TGTGCCAGCTCACCATACGATGATGAGCAGTTCTTC.

This clonotype appeared many times. V usage is TRBV7-2 and J usage is TRBJ1-5; TRBD1 is a possible D gene (5 bases). V gave up 3 bases and J gave up 5 bases, with 11 bases separating them. The CDR3 is made up of 14 amino acids. Germline V CDR1 and CDR2: SGHTA, FQGNSA. The CDR3 nucleotides read TGTGCCAGCAGCTTCCGCCGAGGGGATCAGCCCCAGCATTTT. Residues: CASSFRRGDQPQHF. The full variable domain, completed using reference TRBV7-2 and TRBJ1-5, is GAGVSQSPSNKVTEKGKDVELRCDPISGHTALYWYRQSLGQGLEFLIYFQGNSAPDKSGLPSDRFSAERTGGSVSTLTIQRTQQEDSAVYLCASSFRRGDQPQHFGDGTRLSIL.

This clonotype was counted between two and nine times. The chain couples TRBV7-6 to TRBJ2-2, with D maybe TRBD1 (5 bases). The germline gives CDR1 SGHVS, CDR2 FNYEAQ. Trimming pared 1 base from V and 4 bases from J, leaving 10 bases between. The CDR3 is made up of 15 amino acids. The CDR3 sequence: CASSLVSGSTGELFF. CDR3 nucleotide sequence: TGTGCCAGCAGCTTAGTCTCAGGGTCCACCGGGGAGCTGTTTTTT.

This CDR3 is CASSYSPRGGSGTDTQYF. CDR3 in DNA: TGTGCCAGCAGTTACTCGCCCAGGGGGGGCTCGGGCACAGATACGCAGTATTTT. The chain carries TRBV6-6 and TRBJ2-3; D is perhaps TRBD1 or TRBD2 (7 bases each). Germline-derived CDR1 and CDR2 are MNHNY and SVGAGI (reference sequence). The CDR3 runs 18 residues. V was shortened by 0 bases and J by 1 base, with 17 bases between the two germline ends.

This clonotype occurred a few times. This chain uses TRBV7-9 with TRBJ2-2, with D uncertain. V lost 2 bases to trimming and J lost 4 bases, with 5 bases between them. Germline CDR1 is SEHNR and CDR2 is FQNEAQ (reference sequence). This CDR3 spans 13 amino acids. As DNA, the CDR3 is TGTGCCAGCAGCTTAATCCCCACCGGGGAGCTGTTTTTT. Amino acid sequence: CASSLIPTGELFF.

V gene TRBV6-2 or TRBV6-3 combines with J gene TRBJ2-1; no reliable D call. Trimming removed 10 bases from V and 9 bases from J, with 16 bases in between. Germline loops: CDR1 MNHEY, CDR2 SVGEGT. This CDR3 spans 12 amino acids. CDR3 protein: CATQILASEQFF. CDR3 nucleotide sequence: TGTGCCACCCAAATCTTAGCTAGTGAGCAGTTCTTC.

The chain couples TRBV30 to TRBJ1-2; the D is unclear. From germline, CDR1 is GTSNPN and CDR2 SVGIG (reference sequence). V was clipped by 3 bases and J by 9 bases, with 20 bases between them. The CDR3 extends over 14 amino acids. CDR3 in DNA: TGTGCCTGGAGGATGTCCGTGACAAGCATGAGCTACACCTTC. Its protein is CAWRMSVTSMSYTF.

This clonotype came up a few times. This chain links TRBV2 with TRBJ1-4; D is undetermined. The CDR3 consists of 14 residues. Germline V lookup: CDR1 SNHLY, CDR2 FYNNEI. Trimming removed 7 bases from V and 6 bases from J, with 15 bases in between. The CDR3 DNA follows: TGTGCCAGCATGTATGGTCGGCTTGATGAAAAACTGTTTTTT. This codes for CASMYGRLDEKLFF.

This clonotype was seen at least ten times. The V call is TRBV3-1, the J call TRBJ1-5; D is ambiguous. Germline-derived CDR1 and CDR2 are LGHDT and YNNKEL (reference sequence). This CDR3 is built from 12 residues. V was pared by 6 bases and J by 5 bases, with 8 bases between. CDR3 DNA sequence: TGTGCCAGCAGTTCCACAGATCAGCCCCAGCATTTT. It encodes CASSSTDQPQHF.

This clonotype has a handful of counts. The gene calls are TRBV30 and TRBJ2-7; 10 nucleotides align to TRBD1. Germline V gene data show CDR1 as GTSNPN and CDR2 as SVGIG (reference sequence). The trim removed 2 bases at V and 8 bases at J, leaving 15 bases unmatched. This CDR3 has 16 residues. CDR3 nucleotide sequence: TGTGCCTGGAGTCCAATTCGTGGGGACAGGGGTAGAAAGCAGTACTTC. Amino acid sequence: CAWSPIRGDRGRKQYF.

The CDR3 DNA sequence: TGTGCCAGCAGAGGACCGGAGACAGGTTCGCGGTGGGCTTTCTTT. Translated: CASRGPETGSRWAFF. The chain carries TRBV25-1 and TRBJ1-1; TRBD1 might be the D (6 bases). The V end lost 6 bases, the J end lost 11 bases, and 25 bases lay between the germline ends. This CDR3 contains 15 residues. Germline-derived CDR1 and CDR2 are MGHDK and SYGVNS.

This clonotype was seen repeatedly, ten times or more. The chain recombines TRBV3-1 with TRBJ2-7, with D unclear. This CDR3 comprises 15 residues. The germline gives CDR1 LGHDT, CDR2 YNNKEL (reference sequence). V was shortened by 1 base and J by 3 bases, with 13 bases between the two germline ends. The CDR3, as DNA: TGTGCCAGCAGCCAAGGCGGTGGGTCCGTCTACGAGCAGTACTTC. Protein: CASSQGGGSVYEQYF.

This clonotype has a handful of counts. The V gene is TRBV2, the J gene TRBJ1-2, with 8 bases identical to TRBD1. The CDR3 is made up of 13 amino acids. Unmatched junction bases numbered 4, after V lost 5 bases and J lost 5 bases. Per the germline V gene, CDR1 is SNHLY and CDR2 is FYNNEI. This chain's CDR3 is CASSTGQDYGYTF. CDR3 bases: TGTGCCAGCAGTACGGGACAGGATTATGGCTACACCTTC.

This clonotype was observed a handful of times. The rearrangement joins TRBV7-8 to TRBJ2-3, with a tentative D call TRBD1 (6 bases). With 6 bases removed from V and 9 bases from J, the gap between germline ends came to 13 bases. CDR3 length: 12 amino acids. Germline lookup yields CDR1 SGHVS and CDR2 FQNEAQ. The CDR3 DNA sequence: TGTGCCAGCAGACAGCAGGGGAACACGCAGTATTTT. It yields the protein CASRQQGNTQYF.

This clonotype was picked up many times. CDR3 region: CASSSHGATEAFF. CDR3 nucleotides: TGTGCCAGCAGTTCCCACGGGGCAACTGAAGCTTTCTTT. The V and J genes are TRBV7-6 and TRBJ1-1, with D perhaps matching TRBD1 (5 bases). Germline assignment: CDR1 SGHVS and CDR2 FNYEAQ. Trimming pared 6 bases from V and 5 bases from J, leaving 13 bases between. The length of the CDR3 is 13 residues.

CDR3 bases: TGTGCTAGTGGTTTGCTACCGGGACCTGCTGAGCAGTTCTTC. As protein: CASGLLPGPAEQFF. The chain carries TRBV12-5 and TRBJ2-1; D may match TRBD1 or TRBD2 (5 bases each). The V end lost 2 bases, the J end lost 9 bases, and 14 bases lay between the germline ends. Germline lookup yields CDR1 LGHNT and CDR2 FRNRAP. The CDR3 is made up of 14 amino acids.